This T cell receptor (beta chain) was obtained from a study of blood T cells in healthy people across ages (dated by TCRdb to between 2014 and 2016). Concerning the study at large: In model experiments, roughly one uniquely barcoded TCR beta cDNA molecule per two T cells was captured by template switching. The study measured age-related changes in TCR beta repertoire diversity using deep sequencing normalized with unique cDNA molecular identifiers. Donors were grouped into four age groups: young (average 16 years), middle-aged (39), aged (approximately 58) and long-lived (around 80). To avoid experimental bias, donors of different ages were randomly spread across the sequencing lanes. Using the same blood draw, the study looked at two additional independent replicas of 1 million unique cDNA reads for two donors, one aged 18 to 30 and the other aged 80 or older. General study outcomes and caveats: Because donor CMV infection status was unknown, age-related changes in expanded clonotypes were potentially confounded. Since profiling was done on bulk unsorted PBMCs, naive and antigen-experienced compartments could not be conclusively compared. Compared with the aged group, the long-lived group had more naive CD4+ T cells, fewer expanded clones and increased TCR diversity, suggesting age selection. As age increased, observed TCR beta diversity per million T cells dropped in a roughly linear way, and a significant reduction was already evident by age about 40. Estimates of total diversity based on one million sequenced T cells were considered lower bounds and underestimates. Observed TCR beta diversity correlated strongly with the percentage of naive T cells measured by flow cytometry.

CDR1 and CDR2 (SGHRS, YFSETQ) derive from the germline V gene. V was cut back by 0 bases and J by 6 bases, leaving a gap of 17 bases between them. CDR3 length: 16 amino acids, cysteine to phenylalanine. Here the CDR3 DNA is all that survives: 48 bases in frame from base 1. As for this clonotype: Its cognate antigen has yet to be identified. No quality values exist for individual bases; no much larger clone is one base distant.

The roughly 39 donors, aged about 6 to 95 years, were systemically healthy Caucasian individuals from Russia. Each donor gave ten milliliters of peripheral blood, drawn into EDTA-treated Vacutainer tubes. PBMCs were isolated by Ficoll-Paque density-gradient centrifugation, with at least 6 million obtained per sample. Total RNA was extracted from PBMCs with Trizol reagent, with at least 5 micrograms obtained per sample. The percentages of naive CD45RAhigh/CD27high T cells were determined by flow cytometry on a PBMC aliquot from every donor. Library generation was performed with 5' RACE. The data were produced on an Illumina HiSeq 2500. A second PCR of roughly 6 to 11 cycles was run with a J-beta primer mix and a sample-barcoded 5' primer. Each TCR beta cDNA molecule received a unique molecular identifier from a template-switch 5' adaptor carrying 12 random nucleotides. Each sample yielded at least 2.5 million CDR3-containing paired-end reads. All of the RNA was converted into first-strand cDNA using the Mint cDNA synthesis kit, with a TRBC-specific oligonucleotide serving as the primer. Following uracil-DNA glycosylase treatment, a first 18-cycle PCR with universal primers M1SS and BC2_uni_R was performed on all cDNA. From the authors' description of their analysis: Normalization of each sample was performed by random selection of 1 million high-quality reads, each carrying a distinct molecular identifier. Reads sharing molecular identifiers were discarded rather than binned into consensus sequences. MiTCR, with a Q25 quality threshold and the strictest error-elimination algorithm, was used for CDR3 identification, clonotype clustering and error correction. A nonparametric unseen species model with Euler transformation was used to estimate a lower bound on total TCR beta diversity. TCRdb handled the public reads itself, with Q25 trimming in fastp and clone calling in MiXCR, and kept productive beta chains. Each entry is one CDR3 protein sequence, shown with its most common DNA and genes. The V and J calls reflect TCRdb's pipeline rather than the authors' work. The sample profile shows about 780,000 distinct CDR3 sequences; 46% of them were found once. The ten largest clones add up to about a sixth of the sample.

This TCR was recovered from an elderly man in good health. The chain is encoded by TRBV5-1 joined to TRBJ2-3, and TRBD2 may be the D gene, going by 5 matching bases. Sample: blood. The nucleotides read TGCGCCAGCAGCTTGGACGAAGCCCCGGGCGGGGATACGCAGTATTTT. Its protein is CASSLDEAPGGDTQYF.